These 26 T cell receptor beta chains share one sample of origin, sequenced in a study of T cell responses to AZD1222 COVID-19 vaccine. Repertoires were generated with immunoSEQ multiplex PCR, while TCRdb's copy carries only in-frame clones and drops some. The sample carries around 160,000 clones, more than 85% recorded once. Sequencing was performed on peripheral blood, taken on day 0 of AZD1222 vaccination. The source is an adult in good health.

The gene calls are TRBV5-1 and TRBJ1-5; no firm D call. V was trimmed by 4 bases and J by 0 bases, leaving 14 bases between them. The CDR3 is 16 amino acids. Looked up from germline, CDR1 is SGHRS and CDR2 is YFSETQ. For the CDR3, the DNA is TGCGCCAGCAGCCCGCCCTTGCACCATAGCAATCAGCCCCAGCATTTT. Translating gives CASSPPLHHSNQPQHF.

This chain links TRBV18 with TRBJ2-7; 9 nucleotides align to TRBD1. This CDR3 region has 17 residues. The V gene end was trimmed by 3 bases and the J gene end by 6 bases; junction bases not matched to a gene: 15. Germline V CDR1 and CDR2: KGHSH, LQKENI. CDR3 loop: CASSPRLAGQGFIEQYF. In DNA form, the CDR3 reads TGTGCCAGCTCACCTCGGTTGGCGGGACAGGGATTTATCGAGCAGTACTTC.

In its sample, this clone was seen once. This chain uses TRBV2 with TRBJ2-7, with 10 positions matching TRBD1. Germline lookup yields CDR1 SNHLY and CDR2 FYNNEI. This CDR3 comprises 15 residues. The V and J ends lost 5 bases and 3 bases, in that order; junction bases with no gene match: 7. In DNA form, the CDR3 reads TGTGCCAGCAGTCGGGGGACAGGGGTACTCTACGAGCAGTACTTC. Protein sequence: CASSRGTGVLYEQYF. Looking up the rest from reference TRBV2 and TRBJ2-7 gives the full variable domain: EPEVTQTPSHQVTQMGQEVILRCVPISNHLYFYWYRQILGQKVEFLVSFYNNEISEKSEIFDDQFSVERPDGSNFTLKIRSTKLEDSAMYFCASSRGTGVLYEQYFGPGTRLTVT.

J is TRBJ2-7 and V is TRBV7-2; the D is unclear. V was cut by 5 bases and J by 4 bases, with 9 bases left in between. CDR3 length equals 12 residues. In germline, CDR1 is SGHTA, CDR2 FQGNSA. The CDR3 is CASSGRRYEQYF. CDR3 nucleotides: TGTGCCAGCAGCGGGCGAAGGTACGAGCAGTACTTC.

J is TRBJ2-2 and V is TRBV12-2; TRBD2 was called by the table and not checked on the DNA. TRBV12-2 is given as a pseudogene. CDR3 size: 16 residues. As DNA, the CDR3 is TGTGCAAGTCGCCCACGCGGGGGTTGGAACACCGGGGAGCTGTTTTTT. Translating it yields CASRPRGGWNTGELFF.

The chain couples TRBV27 to TRBJ2-5; D remains unclear. Germline V gene lookup returns CDR1 MNHEY and CDR2 SMNVEV (reference sequence). This CDR3 has 11 amino acids. Trimming took 4 bases from V and 2 from J, leaving 2 bases between them. The CDR3: CASSSQETQYF. CDR3 DNA sequence: TGTGCCAGCAGTTCGCAAGAGACCCAGTACTTC.

The V and J genes are TRBV9 and TRBJ1-6; 10 bases align to TRBD1. The trim removed 1 base at V and 7 bases at J, leaving 2 bases unmatched. The CDR3 runs 15 residues. Germline-derived CDR1 and CDR2 are SGDLS and YYNGEE. This CDR3 reads CASSVTGQGNSPLHF. The DNA of the CDR3 is TGTGCCAGCAGCGTAACGGGACAGGGGAATTCACCCCTCCACTTT.

The rearrangement links TRBV28 to TRBJ1-2; unclear D gene. Trimming cost V 11 bases and J 8 bases, with 15 bases left between them. Germline V gene lookup returns CDR1 MDHEN and CDR2 SYDVKM. This CDR3 has 11 amino acids. CDR3 residues: CAEEGIGGYTF. The CDR3 coding sequence is TGTGCCGAGGAAGGGATCGGGGGCTACACCTTC.

This chain connects TRBV27 to TRBJ1-5; no reliable D call. Trimming stripped 2 bases from V and 4 bases from J, with 12 bases between. The CDR3 runs 15 residues. CDR1 is MNHEY and CDR2 is SMNVEV in the germline V gene (reference sequence). CDR3 amino acids: CASSLLGSLNQPQHF. The CDR3 DNA sequence: TGTGCCAGCAGTTTACTTGGCAGCCTTAATCAGCCCCAGCATTTT.

In its sample, this clone was seen once. The chain couples TRBV6-5 to TRBJ1-5; 7 bases align to TRBD1. After removal of 3 bases from V and 5 bases from J, the junction contained 10 bases not matched to a gene. The CDR3 contains 16 residues. The germline CDR1 and CDR2 sequences are MNHEY and SVGAGI. This CDR3 reads CASSYSPIRGDQPQHF. DNA of the CDR3: TGTGCCAGCAGTTATTCACCAATCAGGGGGGATCAGCCCCAGCATTTT.

V and J are TRBV7-8 and TRBJ2-2, with D possibly TRBD1 on 6 matching bases. V gave up 3 bases and J gave up 7 bases, with 15 bases separating them. CDR3 length: 15 amino acids. Germline lookup yields CDR1 SGHVS and CDR2 FQNEAQ. CDR3 bases: TGTGCCAGCAGCTTGGGCGGCAGGGGCGACGGGGAGCTGTTTTTT. Translation gives CASSLGGRGDGELFF.

The genes are TRBV7-9 and TRBJ1-5, with 10 bases aligning to TRBD1. J lost 6 bases, V lost 4 bases, and 6 bases had no gene match. Germline lookup yields CDR1 SEHNR and CDR2 FQNEAQ (reference sequence). This CDR3 is built from 15 residues. The CDR3 coding sequence is TGTGCCAGCAGCTCCGCGGACAGGGGGACTCAGCCCCAGCATTTT. Translating it yields CASSSADRGTQPQHF.

V usage is TRBV19 and J usage is TRBJ1-3, with 7 bases aligning to TRBD1. Germline CDR1 is LNHDA and CDR2 is SQIVND (reference sequence). V dropped 8 bases and J dropped 0; count of bases not matched to a gene: 7. CDR3 length: 15 residues. This CDR3 is CASRMDRSSGNTIYF. The CDR3, as DNA: TGTGCCAGTCGGATGGACAGGAGCTCTGGAAACACCATATATTTT.

In this sample, this clone turned up once. The chain carries TRBV15 and TRBJ2-1, with a weak D call TRBD2 (5 bases). The V gene's germline CDR1 is LNHNV and CDR2 YYDKDF (reference sequence). There are 13 residues in the CDR3. Trimming took 4 bases from V and 9 from J, leaving 13 bases between them. As DNA, the CDR3 is TGTGCCACCAGCACCTCTAGCCCCCGTGAGCAGTTCTTC. Translation gives CATSTSSPREQFF.

The chain has TRBV19 and TRBJ1-5, with 9 bases aligning to TRBD1. In germline, CDR1 is LNHDA, CDR2 SQIVND (reference sequence). Trimming at V came to 3 bases and at J to 2 bases, leaving 8 bases not matched to a gene. CDR3 length equals 17 residues. The CDR3 coding sequence is TGTGCCAGTAGTATCACACAGGGGGCGAAGGGCAATCAGCCCCAGCATTTT. Translated, it gives CASSITQGAKGNQPQHF.

The chain carries TRBV4-3 and TRBJ1-2; 7 bases agree with TRBD1. The germline gives CDR1 LGHNA, CDR2 YSLEER. This CDR3 is 14 amino acids long. Unmatched junction bases numbered 12, after V lost 2 bases and J lost 12 bases. CDR3 bases: TGCGCCAGCAGCCAAAACAGGGGCCCTAACTGGAACACCTTC. It translates to CASSQNRGPNWNTF.

The chain uses TRBV3-1 (or the pseudogene TRBV3-2) and TRBJ1-2, with a weak D call TRBD1 (6 bases). The V gene lost 2 bases and the J gene lost 7 bases, with 20 bases spanning the gap. This CDR3 has 16 residues. Germline CDR1 reads LGHDT; CDR2 reads YNNKEL (reference sequence). CDR3 sequence: CASSQNPTGGSGGYTF. In nucleotides, the CDR3 is TGTGCCAGCAGCCAAAACCCCACGGGGGGCTCAGGTGGCTACACCTTC.

This clone is a singleton in its sample. The rearrangement uses TRBV4-3 and TRBJ1-4, with D maybe TRBD1 (5 bases). CDR1 and CDR2 from the germline V gene are LGHNA and YSLEER. This CDR3 spans 15 amino acids. The V end lost 0 bases, the J end lost 8 bases, and 13 bases lay between the germline ends. CDR3 amino acids: CASSQEGRGGEKLFF. CDR3 DNA sequence: TGCGCCAGCAGCCAAGAGGGAAGGGGTGGGGAAAAACTGTTTTTT.

The V and J genes are TRBV19 and TRBJ2-7; 9 bases are a match to TRBD1. The V segment lost 4 bases and the J segment 3 bases; nucleotides outside the gene matches: 7. CDR3 size: 15 residues. The germline V gene encodes CDR1 LNHDA and CDR2 SQIVND (reference sequence). In DNA form, the CDR3 reads TGTGCCAGTAGTAAAAGGACAGGGGAAAACTACGAGCAGTACTTC. Protein sequence: CASSKRTGENYEQYF.

The chain is built from TRBV13 and TRBJ2-7; possible D gene TRBD1, 6 bases. The germline gives CDR1 PRHDT, CDR2 FYEKMQ (reference sequence). Between the trimmed V and J ends, which lost 5 bases and 4 bases, there was a span of 15 bases. The CDR3 consists of 14 residues. The CDR3 sequence is CASSTDRERYEQYF. In DNA, the CDR3 is TGTGCCAGCAGCACGGACAGAGAACGATACGAGCAGTACTTC.

The chain combines TRBV9 with TRBJ2-1; a possible D gene is TRBD2 (6 bases). This CDR3 is built from 14 residues. V lost 0 bases and J 7 bases, leaving 11 bases between the germline ends. Germline CDR1 and CDR2: SGDLS and YYNGEE. The CDR3 bases are TGTGCCAGCAGCGTAGTCGGGAGCAGTAATGAGCAGTTCTTC. Protein sequence: CASSVVGSSNEQFF.

The chain links TRBV9 to TRBJ2-3; TRBD2 aligns across 15 bases. V was pared by 4 bases and J by 6 bases, with 6 bases of the junction left unmatched. Germline V gene sequence: CDR1 SGDLS, CDR2 YYNGEE. The CDR3 contains 16 residues. The CDR3 DNA is TGTGCCAGCAGCTTAGGACTAGCGGGAGGGATGGATACGCAGTATTTT. Its translation: CASSLGLAGGMDTQYF. Filled out from reference TRBV9 and TRBJ2-3, the complete variable domain reads DSGVTQTPKHLITATGQRVTLRCSPRSGDLSVYWYQQSLDQGLQFLIQYYNGEERAKGNILERFSAQQFPDLHSELNLSSLELGDSALYFCASSLGLAGGMDTQYFGPGTRLTVL.

The table lists this clone with a count of one. This chain connects TRBV19 to TRBJ1-2; 7 nucleotides line up with TRBD1. Germline CDR1 reads LNHDA; CDR2 reads SQIVND (reference sequence). This CDR3 is built from 17 residues. J lost 0 bases, V lost 2 bases, and 9 bases had no gene match. CDR3 DNA: TGTGCCAGTAGTATATCTGGGACAGCCTCTGCTAACTATGGCTACACCTTC. It specifies CASSISGTASANYGYTF.

This chain uses TRBV2 with TRBJ1-4; no firm D call. V gave up 7 bases and J gave up 8 bases, with 11 bases separating them. Germline lookup yields CDR1 SNHLY and CDR2 FYNNEI. This CDR3 spans 12 amino acids. In DNA form, the CDR3 reads TGTGCCAGCACCGAAATTGGCGAAAAACTGTTTTTT. Its translation is CASTEIGEKLFF.

This chain uses TRBV6-2 or TRBV6-3 with TRBJ1-4; D call uncertain. The germline CDR1 and CDR2 sequences are MNHEY and SVGEGT. There are 15 residues in the CDR3. The ends were cut back, 6 bases at V and 5 bases at J, with 16 bases in the middle. CDR3: CASSDRGTQNEKLFF. As DNA, the CDR3 is TGTGCCAGCAGCGACCGGGGTACTCAAAATGAAAAACTGTTTTTT.

The chain recombines TRBV27 with TRBJ2-7; perhaps D is TRBD1 or TRBD2 (7 bases each). The CDR3 has 15 residues. The germline V gene encodes CDR1 MNHEY and CDR2 SMNVEV (reference sequence). The germline V and J ends were trimmed by 9 bases and 2 bases, with 20 bases remaining between them. The CDR3 nucleotides read TGTGCCAGTCAACCCGTTCCAGGGGGGGCCTACGAGCAGTACTTC. It is translated as CASQPVPGGAYEQYF.